This record looks at one T cell receptor (beta chain) sequence and its context. What it binds is not known. The sample is drawn from a study of CD8+ T cells in alopecia areata. Turning to the study itself: Among treated patients, severity was scored by affected scalp area percentage.

CDR1 and CDR2 from the germline V gene are LGHNT and FRNRAP. Trimming pared 2 bases from V and 2 bases from J, leaving 12 bases between. This CDR3 is 15 amino acids long. Extraction of RNA preceded its reverse transcription into cDNA, which served as the sequencing template. Measured with immunoSEQ multiplex PCR; TCRdb has only the in-frame clones, and not every one. This table has approximately 140,000 clones, 80% to 90% appearing once. Treatment noted: oral pan-JAK inhibitor, 5-10 mg twice daily. Alopecia areata patients provided lesional scalp punch biopsies and peripheral blood. Study observations and caveats: Normal skin contains resident alphabeta T cells, and these are also sequenced in scalp samples.

This clonotype was sampled from a human donor with alopecia areata. The chain couples TRBV12-5 to TRBJ2-5; D possibly uses TRBD1 or TRBD2 (5 bases each). The sample in question was CD8+ T cells sorted from blood, obtained at week 4, from a patient treated with tofacitinib. CDR3 nucleotides: TGTGCTAGTGGTTTGTCAGGGACCACACAAGAGACCCAGTACTTC. Protein product: CASGLSGTTQETQYF.